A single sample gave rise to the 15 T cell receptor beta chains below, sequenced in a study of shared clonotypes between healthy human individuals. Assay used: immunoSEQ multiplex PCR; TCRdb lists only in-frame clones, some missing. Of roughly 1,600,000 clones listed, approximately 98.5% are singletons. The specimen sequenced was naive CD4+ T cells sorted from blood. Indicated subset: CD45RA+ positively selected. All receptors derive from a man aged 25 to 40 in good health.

In nucleotides, the CDR3 is TGTGCCAGCAGTCTTAACTGGGGACTAGCGGGAGGGTTGCAAGAGACCCAGTACTTC. Residues: CASSLNWGLAGGLQETQYF. The V and J genes are TRBV11-2 and TRBJ2-5; 16 bases agree with TRBD2. The CDR3 totals 19 residues. The germline V gene encodes CDR1 SGHAT and CDR2 FQNNGV. V dropped 6 bases and J dropped 2; count of bases not matched to a gene: 12.

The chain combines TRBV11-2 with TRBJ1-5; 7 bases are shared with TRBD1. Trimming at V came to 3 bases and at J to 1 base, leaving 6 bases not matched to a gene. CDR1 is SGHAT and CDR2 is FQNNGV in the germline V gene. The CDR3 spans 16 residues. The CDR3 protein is CASSLGTAQSNQPQHF. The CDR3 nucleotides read TGTGCCAGCAGCTTGGGGACAGCGCAGAGCAATCAGCCCCAGCATTTT.

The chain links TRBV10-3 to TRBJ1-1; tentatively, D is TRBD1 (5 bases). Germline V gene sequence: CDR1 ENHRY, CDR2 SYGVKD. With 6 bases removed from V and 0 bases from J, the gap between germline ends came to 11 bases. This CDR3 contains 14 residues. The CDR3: CAISSRQMNTEAFF. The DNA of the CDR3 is TGTGCCATCAGCTCGAGACAGATGAACACTGAAGCTTTCTTT.

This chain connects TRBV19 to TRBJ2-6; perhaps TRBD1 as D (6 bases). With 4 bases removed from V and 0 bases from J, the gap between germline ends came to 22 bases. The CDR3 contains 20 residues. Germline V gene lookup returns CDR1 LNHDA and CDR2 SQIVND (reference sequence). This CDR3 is CASSKLPPTGSYSGANVLTF. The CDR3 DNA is TGTGCCAGTAGTAAGCTCCCTCCGACAGGCAGCTACTCTGGGGCCAACGTCCTGACTTTC. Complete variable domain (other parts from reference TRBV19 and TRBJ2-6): DGGITQSPKYLFRKEGQNVTLSCEQNLNHDAMYWYRQDPGQGLRLIYYSQIVNDFQKGDIAEGYSVSREKKESFPLTVTSAQKNPTAFYLCASSKLPPTGSYSGANVLTFGAGSRLTVL.

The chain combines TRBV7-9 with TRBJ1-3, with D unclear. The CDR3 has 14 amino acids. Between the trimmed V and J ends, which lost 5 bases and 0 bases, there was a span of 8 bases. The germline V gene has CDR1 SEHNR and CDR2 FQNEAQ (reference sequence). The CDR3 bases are TGTGCCAGCAGCCGGGAGGTCTCTGGAAACACCATATATTTT. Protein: CASSREVSGNTIYF. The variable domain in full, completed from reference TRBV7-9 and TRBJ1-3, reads DTGVSQNPRHKITKRGQNVTFRCDPISEHNRLYWYRQTLGQGPEFLTYFQNEAQLEKSRLLSDRFSAERPKGSFSTLEIQRTEQGDSAMYLCASSREVSGNTIYFGEGSWLTVV.

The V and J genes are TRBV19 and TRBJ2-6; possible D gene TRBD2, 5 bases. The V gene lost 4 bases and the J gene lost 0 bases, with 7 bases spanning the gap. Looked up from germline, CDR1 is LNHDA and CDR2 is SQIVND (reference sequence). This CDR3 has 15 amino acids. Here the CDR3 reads CASSNRGSGANVLTF. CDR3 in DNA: TGTGCCAGTAGTAACCGGGGCTCTGGGGCCAACGTCCTGACTTTC.

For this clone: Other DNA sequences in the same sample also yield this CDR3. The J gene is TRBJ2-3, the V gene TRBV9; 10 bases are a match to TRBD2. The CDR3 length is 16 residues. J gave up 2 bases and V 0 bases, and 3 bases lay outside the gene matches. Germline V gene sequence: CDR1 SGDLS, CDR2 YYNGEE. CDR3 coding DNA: TGTGCCAGCAGCGTAGGAACTAGCGGGATCACAGATACGCAGTATTTT. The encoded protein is CASSVGTSGITDTQYF.

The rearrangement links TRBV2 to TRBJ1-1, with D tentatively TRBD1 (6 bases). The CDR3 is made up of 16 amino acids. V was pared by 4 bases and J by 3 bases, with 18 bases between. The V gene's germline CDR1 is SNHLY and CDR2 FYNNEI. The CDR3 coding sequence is TGTGCCAGCAGTGGGGAAGTTTTGGACAGCTACACTGAAGCTTTCTTT. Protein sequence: CASSGEVLDSYTEAFF.

The CDR3 spells CASSLDIGGVETQYF. CDR3 DNA: TGTGCCAGCAGCTTAGACATAGGGGGAGTAGAGACCCAGTACTTC. V gene TRBV7-2 combines with J gene TRBJ2-5; D is perhaps TRBD1 (6 bases). Germline lookup yields CDR1 SGHTA and CDR2 FQGNSA. The V and J ends lost 1 base and 4 bases respectively, with 13 bases between them. This CDR3 is built from 15 residues.

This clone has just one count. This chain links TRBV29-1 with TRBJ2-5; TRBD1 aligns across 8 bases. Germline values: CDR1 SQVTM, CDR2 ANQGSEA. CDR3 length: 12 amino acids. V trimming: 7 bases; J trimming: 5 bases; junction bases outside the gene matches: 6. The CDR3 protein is CSADTGGETQYF. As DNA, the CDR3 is TGCAGCGCGGATACAGGGGGGGAGACCCAGTACTTC.

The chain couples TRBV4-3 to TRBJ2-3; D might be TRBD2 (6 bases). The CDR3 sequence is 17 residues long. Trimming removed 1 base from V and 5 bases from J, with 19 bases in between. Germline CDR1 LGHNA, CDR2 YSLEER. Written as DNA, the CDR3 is TGCGCCAGCAGCCAAGTACCTCAAAACCAGGGAGGAGATACGCAGTATTTT. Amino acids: CASSQVPQNQGGDTQYF.

The CDR3 bases are TGTGCCAGCAGCGCCCTCCGGGGGGGGGCTGAAGCTTTCTTT. Translation: CASSALRGGAEAFF. The chain has TRBV9 and TRBJ1-1; tentative D call: TRBD1 (5 bases). The V and J ends lost 3 bases and 6 bases respectively, with 15 bases between them. This CDR3 contains 14 residues. CDR1 SGDLS and CDR2 YYNGEE come from the germline V gene.

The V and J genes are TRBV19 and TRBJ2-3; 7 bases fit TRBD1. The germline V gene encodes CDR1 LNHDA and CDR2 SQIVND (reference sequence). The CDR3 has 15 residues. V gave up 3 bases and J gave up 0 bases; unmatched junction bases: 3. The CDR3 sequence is CASSMTGFSTDTQYF. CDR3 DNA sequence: TGTGCCAGTAGTATGACAGGGTTTAGCACAGATACGCAGTATTTT.

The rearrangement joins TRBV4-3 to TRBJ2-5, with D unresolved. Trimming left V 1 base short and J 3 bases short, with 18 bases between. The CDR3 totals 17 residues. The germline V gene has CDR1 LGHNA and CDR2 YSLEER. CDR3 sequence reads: CASSQGEPLGYKETQYF. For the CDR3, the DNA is TGCGCCAGCAGCCAAGGAGAACCGCTAGGGTACAAAGAGACCCAGTACTTC.

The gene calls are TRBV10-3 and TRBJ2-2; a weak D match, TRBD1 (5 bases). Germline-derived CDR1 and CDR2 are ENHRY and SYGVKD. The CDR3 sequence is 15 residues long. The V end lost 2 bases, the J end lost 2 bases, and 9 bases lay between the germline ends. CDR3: CAISENRGNTGELFF. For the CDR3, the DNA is TGTGCCATCAGTGAGAATAGGGGAAACACCGGGGAGCTGTTTTTT.